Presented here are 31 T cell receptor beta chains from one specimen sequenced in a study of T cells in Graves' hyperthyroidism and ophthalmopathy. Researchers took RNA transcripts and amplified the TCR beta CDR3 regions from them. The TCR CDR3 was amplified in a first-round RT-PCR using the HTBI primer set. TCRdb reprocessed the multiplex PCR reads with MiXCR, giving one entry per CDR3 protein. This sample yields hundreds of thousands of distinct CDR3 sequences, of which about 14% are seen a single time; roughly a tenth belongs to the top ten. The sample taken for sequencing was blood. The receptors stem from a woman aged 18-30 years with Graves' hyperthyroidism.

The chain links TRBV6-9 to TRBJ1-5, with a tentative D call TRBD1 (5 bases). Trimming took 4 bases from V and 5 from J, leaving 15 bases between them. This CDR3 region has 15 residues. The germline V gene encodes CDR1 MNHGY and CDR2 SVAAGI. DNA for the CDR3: TGTGCCAGCAGTTCCACGGGGTGGGGGGATCAGCCCCAGCATTTT. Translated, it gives CASSSTGWGDQPQHF.

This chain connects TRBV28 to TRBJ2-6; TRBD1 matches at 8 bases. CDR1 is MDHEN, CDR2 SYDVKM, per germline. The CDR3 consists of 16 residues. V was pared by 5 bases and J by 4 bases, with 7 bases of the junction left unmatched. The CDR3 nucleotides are TGTGCCAGCAGTATGGACAGGGCGTTGGGGGCCAACGTCCTGACTTTC. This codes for CASSMDRALGANVLTF. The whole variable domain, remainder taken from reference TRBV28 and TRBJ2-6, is DVKVTQSSRYLVKRTGEKVFLECVQDMDHENMFWYRQDPGLGLRLIYFSYDVKMKEKGDIPEGYSVSREKKERFSLILESASTNQTSMYLCASSMDRALGANVLTFGAGSRLTVL.

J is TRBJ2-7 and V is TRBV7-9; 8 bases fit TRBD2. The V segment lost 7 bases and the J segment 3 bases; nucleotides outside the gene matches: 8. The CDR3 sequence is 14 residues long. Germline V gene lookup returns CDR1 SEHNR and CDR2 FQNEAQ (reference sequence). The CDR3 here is CASTPLAESYEQYF. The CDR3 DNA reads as TGTGCCAGCACTCCACTAGCGGAGAGCTACGAGCAGTACTTC.

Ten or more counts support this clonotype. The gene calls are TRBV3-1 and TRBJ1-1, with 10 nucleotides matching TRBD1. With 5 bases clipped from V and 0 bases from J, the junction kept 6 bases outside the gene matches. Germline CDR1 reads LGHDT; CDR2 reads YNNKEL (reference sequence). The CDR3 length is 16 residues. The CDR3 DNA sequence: TGTGCCAGCAGCTCACGGACAGGGGGGATGAACACTGAAGCTTTCTTT. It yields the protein CASSSRTGGMNTEAFF.

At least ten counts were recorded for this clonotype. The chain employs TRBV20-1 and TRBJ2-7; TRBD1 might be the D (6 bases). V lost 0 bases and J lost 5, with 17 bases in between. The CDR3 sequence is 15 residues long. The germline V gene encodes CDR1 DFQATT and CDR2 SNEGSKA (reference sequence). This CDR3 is CSARDPQGPRHEQYF. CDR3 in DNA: TGCAGTGCTAGAGATCCACAGGGCCCACGGCACGAGCAGTACTTC.

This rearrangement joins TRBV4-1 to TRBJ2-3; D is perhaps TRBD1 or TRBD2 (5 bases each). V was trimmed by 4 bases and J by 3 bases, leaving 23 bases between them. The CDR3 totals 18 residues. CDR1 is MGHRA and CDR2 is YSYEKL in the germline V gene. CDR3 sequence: CASSPFGGVARDTDTQYF. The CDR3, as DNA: TGCGCCAGCAGCCCCTTTGGGGGTGTAGCGAGGGATACAGATACGCAGTATTTT.

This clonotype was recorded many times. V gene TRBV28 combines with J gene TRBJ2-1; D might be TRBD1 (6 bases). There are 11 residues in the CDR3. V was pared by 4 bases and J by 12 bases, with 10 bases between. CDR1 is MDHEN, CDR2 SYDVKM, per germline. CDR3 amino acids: CASSSMGAQFF. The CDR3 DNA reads TGTGCCAGCAGTTCAATGGGGGCGCAGTTCTTC.

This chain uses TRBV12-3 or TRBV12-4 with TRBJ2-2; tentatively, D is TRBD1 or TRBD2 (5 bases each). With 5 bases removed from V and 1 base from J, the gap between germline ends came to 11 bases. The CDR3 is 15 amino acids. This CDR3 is CASSATRGNTGELFF. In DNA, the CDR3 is TGTGCCAGCAGTGCAACTAGGGGGAACACCGGGGAGCTGTTTTTT.

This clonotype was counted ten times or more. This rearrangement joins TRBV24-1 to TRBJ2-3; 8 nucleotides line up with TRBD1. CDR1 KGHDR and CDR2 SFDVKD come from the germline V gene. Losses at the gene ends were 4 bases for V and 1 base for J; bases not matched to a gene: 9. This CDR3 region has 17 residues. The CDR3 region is CATSDPTGVGGTDTQYF. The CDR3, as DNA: TGTGCCACCAGTGACCCGACAGGGGTTGGCGGCACAGATACGCAGTATTTT.

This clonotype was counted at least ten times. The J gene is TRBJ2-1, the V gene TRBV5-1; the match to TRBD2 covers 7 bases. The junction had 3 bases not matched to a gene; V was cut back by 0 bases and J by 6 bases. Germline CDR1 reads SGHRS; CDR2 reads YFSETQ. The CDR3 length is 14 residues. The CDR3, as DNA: TGCGCCAGCAGCTTGGTGGGCGGGAGCAATGAGCAGTTCTTC. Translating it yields CASSLVGGSNEQFF. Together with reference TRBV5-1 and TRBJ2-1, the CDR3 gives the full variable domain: KAGVTQTPRYLIKTRGQQVTLSCSPISGHRSVSWYQQTPGQGLQFLFEYFSETQRNKGNFPGRFSGRQFSNSRSEMNVSTLELGDSALYLCASSLVGGSNEQFFGPGTRLTVL.

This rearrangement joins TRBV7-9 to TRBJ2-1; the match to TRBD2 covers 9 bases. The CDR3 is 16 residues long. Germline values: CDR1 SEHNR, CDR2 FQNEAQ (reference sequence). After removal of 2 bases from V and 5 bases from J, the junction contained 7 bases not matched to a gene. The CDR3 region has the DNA TGTGCCAGCAGCTTATTCGGCGGGAGGGTCGACAATGAGCAGTTCTTC. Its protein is CASSLFGGRVDNEQFF. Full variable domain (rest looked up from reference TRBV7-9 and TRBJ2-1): DTGVSQNPRHKITKRGQNVTFRCDPISEHNRLYWYRQTLGQGPEFLTYFQNEAQLEKSRLLSDRFSAERPKGSFSTLEIQRTEQGDSAMYLCASSLFGGRVDNEQFFGPGTRLTVL.

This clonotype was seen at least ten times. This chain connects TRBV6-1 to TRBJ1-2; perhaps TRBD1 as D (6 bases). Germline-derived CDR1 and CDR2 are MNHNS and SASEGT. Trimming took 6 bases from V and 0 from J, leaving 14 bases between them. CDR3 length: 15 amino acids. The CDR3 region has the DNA TGTGCCAGCAGATTCGGACAGATAGCTAACTATGGCTACACCTTC. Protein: CASRFGQIANYGYTF.

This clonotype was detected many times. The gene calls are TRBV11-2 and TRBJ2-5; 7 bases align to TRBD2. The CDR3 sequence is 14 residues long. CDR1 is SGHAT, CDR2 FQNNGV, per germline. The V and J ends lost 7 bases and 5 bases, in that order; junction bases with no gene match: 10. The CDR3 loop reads CASNTQLRGETQYF. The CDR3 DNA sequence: TGTGCCAGCAACACCCAGTTGCGGGGGGAGACCCAGTACTTC.

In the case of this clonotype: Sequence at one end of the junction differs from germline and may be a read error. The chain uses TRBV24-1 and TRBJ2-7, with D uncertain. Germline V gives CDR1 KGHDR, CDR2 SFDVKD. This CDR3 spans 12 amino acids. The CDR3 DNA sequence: TGTGCCGCCAGTGATTTGGGGTACGAGCAGTACTTC. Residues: CAASDLGYEQYF.

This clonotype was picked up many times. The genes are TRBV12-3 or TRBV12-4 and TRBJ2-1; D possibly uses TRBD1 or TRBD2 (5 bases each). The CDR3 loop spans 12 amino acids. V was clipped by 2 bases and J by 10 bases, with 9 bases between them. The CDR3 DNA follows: TGTGCCAGCAGTTTAAAGGGACGGGAGCAGTTCTTC. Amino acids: CASSLKGREQFF.

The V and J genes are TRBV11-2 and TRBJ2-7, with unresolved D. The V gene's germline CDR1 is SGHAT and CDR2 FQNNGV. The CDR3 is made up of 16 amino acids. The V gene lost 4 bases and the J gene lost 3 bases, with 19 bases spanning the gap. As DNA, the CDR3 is TGTGCCAGCAGCTCAGGTTTCGAGATCGAGATCTACGAGCAGTACTTC. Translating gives CASSSGFEIEIYEQYF.

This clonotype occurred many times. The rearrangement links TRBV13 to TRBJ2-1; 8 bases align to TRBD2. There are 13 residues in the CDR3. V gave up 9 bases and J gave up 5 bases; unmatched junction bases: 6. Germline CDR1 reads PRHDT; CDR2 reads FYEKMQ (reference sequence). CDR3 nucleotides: TGTGCCAGTCCGGGACTAGGTCACAATGAGCAGTTCTTC. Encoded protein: CASPGLGHNEQFF.

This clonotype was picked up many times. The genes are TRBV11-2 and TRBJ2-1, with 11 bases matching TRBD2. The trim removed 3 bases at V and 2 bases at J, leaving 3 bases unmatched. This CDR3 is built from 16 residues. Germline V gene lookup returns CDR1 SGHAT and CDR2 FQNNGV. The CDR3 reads CASSFLAGGPYNEQFF. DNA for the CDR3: TGTGCCAGCAGCTTTCTAGCGGGAGGTCCCTACAATGAGCAGTTCTTC.

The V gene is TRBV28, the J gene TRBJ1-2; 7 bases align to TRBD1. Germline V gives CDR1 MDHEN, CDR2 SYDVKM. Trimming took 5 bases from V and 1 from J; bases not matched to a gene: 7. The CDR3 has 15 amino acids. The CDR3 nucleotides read TGTGCCAGCAGTGAAATTACAGGGGATAACTATGGCTACACCTTC. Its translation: CASSEITGDNYGYTF.

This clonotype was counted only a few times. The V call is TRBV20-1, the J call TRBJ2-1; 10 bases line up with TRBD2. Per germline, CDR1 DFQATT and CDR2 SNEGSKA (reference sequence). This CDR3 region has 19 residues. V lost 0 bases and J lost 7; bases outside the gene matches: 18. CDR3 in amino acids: CSARDLSRLAGVEGNEQFF. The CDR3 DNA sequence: TGCAGTGCTAGAGATCTATCTAGGCTAGCGGGAGTCGAAGGAAATGAGCAGTTCTTC.

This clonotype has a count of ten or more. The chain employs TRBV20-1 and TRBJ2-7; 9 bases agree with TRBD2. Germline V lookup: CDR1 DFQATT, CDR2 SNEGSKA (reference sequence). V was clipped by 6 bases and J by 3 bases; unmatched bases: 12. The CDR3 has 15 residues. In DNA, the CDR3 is TGCAGTGCCAGTAAGACTAGCGGTTACCACTACGAGCAGTACTTC. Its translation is CSASKTSGYHYEQYF.

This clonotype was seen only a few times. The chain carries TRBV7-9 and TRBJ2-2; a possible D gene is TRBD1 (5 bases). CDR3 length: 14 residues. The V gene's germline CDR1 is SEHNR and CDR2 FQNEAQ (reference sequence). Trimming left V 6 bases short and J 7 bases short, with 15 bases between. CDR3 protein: CASRPLVGVGELFF. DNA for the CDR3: TGTGCCAGCAGACCCTTAGTAGGGGTCGGGGAGCTGTTTTTT.

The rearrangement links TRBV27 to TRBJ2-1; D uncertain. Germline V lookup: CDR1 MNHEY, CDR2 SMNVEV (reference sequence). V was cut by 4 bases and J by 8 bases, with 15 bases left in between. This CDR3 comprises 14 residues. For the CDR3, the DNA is TGTGCCAGCAGTTCCACTGGCCCCGCCTATGAGCAGTTCTTC. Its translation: CASSSTGPAYEQFF.

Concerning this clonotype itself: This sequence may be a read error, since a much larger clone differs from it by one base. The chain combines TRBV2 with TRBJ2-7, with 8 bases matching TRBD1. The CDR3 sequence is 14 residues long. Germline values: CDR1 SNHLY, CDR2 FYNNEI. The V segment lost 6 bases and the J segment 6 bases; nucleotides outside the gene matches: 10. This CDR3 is CASRSGGDRSEQYF. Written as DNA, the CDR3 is TGTGCCAGCAGATCCGGAGGGGACAGGAGCGAGCAGTACTTC.

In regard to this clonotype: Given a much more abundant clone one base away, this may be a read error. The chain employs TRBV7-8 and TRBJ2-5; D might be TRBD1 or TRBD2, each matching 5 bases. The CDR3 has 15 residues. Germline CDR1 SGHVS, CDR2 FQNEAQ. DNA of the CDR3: TGTGCCAACAGCCGGGCTTTGGGGGACCAAGAGACCCAGTACTTC. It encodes CANSRALGDQETQYF.

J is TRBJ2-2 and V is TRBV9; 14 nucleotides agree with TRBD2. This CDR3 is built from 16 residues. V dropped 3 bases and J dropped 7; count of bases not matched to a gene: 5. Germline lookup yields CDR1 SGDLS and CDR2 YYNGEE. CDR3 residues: CASSAGLAGGRGELFF. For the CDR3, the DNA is TGTGCCAGCAGCGCCGGACTAGCGGGAGGACGCGGGGAGCTGTTTTTT. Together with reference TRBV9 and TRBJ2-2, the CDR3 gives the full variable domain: DSGVTQTPKHLITATGQRVTLRCSPRSGDLSVYWYQQSLDQGLQFLIQYYNGEERAKGNILERFSAQQFPDLHSELNLSSLELGDSALYFCASSAGLAGGRGELFFGEGSRLTVL.

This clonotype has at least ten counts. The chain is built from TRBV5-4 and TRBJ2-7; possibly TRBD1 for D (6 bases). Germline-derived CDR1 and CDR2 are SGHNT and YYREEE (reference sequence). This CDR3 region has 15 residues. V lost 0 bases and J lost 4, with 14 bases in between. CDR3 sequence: CASSLGAGDVYEQYF. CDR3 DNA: TGTGCCAGCAGCTTGGGGGCAGGGGATGTGTACGAGCAGTACTTC.

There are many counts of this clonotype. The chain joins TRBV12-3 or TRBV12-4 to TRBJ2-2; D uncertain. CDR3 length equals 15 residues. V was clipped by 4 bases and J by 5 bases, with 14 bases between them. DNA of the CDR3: TGTGCCAGCAGTTCCCCCTTCTTGAGGACCGGGGAGCTGTTTTTT. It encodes CASSSPFLRTGELFF.

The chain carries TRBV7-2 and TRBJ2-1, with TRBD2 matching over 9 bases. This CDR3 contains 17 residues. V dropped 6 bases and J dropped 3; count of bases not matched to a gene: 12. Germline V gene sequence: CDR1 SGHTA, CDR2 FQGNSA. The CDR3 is CASSPDPGTSSYNEQFF. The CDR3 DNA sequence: TGTGCCAGCAGTCCCGACCCCGGGACTAGCAGCTACAATGAGCAGTTCTTC.

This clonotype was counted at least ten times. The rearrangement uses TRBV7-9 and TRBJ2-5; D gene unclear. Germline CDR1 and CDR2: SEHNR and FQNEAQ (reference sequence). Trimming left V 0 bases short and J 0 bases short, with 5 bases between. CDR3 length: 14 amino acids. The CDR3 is CASSLALYQETQYF. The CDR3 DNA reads TGTGCCAGCAGCTTAGCCCTATACCAAGAGACCCAGTACTTC.

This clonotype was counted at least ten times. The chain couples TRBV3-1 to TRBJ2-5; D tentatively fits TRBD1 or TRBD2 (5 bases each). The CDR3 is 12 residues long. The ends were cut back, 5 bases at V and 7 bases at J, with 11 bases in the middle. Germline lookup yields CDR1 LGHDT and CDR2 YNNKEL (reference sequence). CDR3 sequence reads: CASSSWGTTQYF. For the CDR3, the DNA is TGTGCCAGCAGCTCCTGGGGGACGACCCAGTACTTC.